This T cell receptor (beta chain) was sequenced for a study of T cells expressing NK-cell markers. TCRdb re-called the 5' RACE reads and gives one entry per CDR3 protein, without DNA. Seen in this sample are more than 90,000 distinct CDR3 sequences; the ten most common clones hold under 20%. There are 16 residues in the CDR3. Specimen: blood T cells: a sorted CD56 or NKG2C T cell subset, CD4+ or CD8+ T cells, or bulk PBMC T cells (not recorded which). The V and J genes are TRBV12-3 or TRBV12-4 and TRBJ2-1; TCRdb's D gene call, TRBD2, goes unchecked for lack of DNA. This TCR derives from a woman between 18 and 70 years old in good health. CDR3 residues: CASSLGLAVSYNEQFF.